Each of the 32 T cell receptor beta chains below was sequenced from the same sample in a study of blood T cell repertoires in COVID-19 (dated by TCRdb to about 2020). The method was the immunoSEQ multiplex PCR assay. This immuneACCESS table, as held by TCRdb, lists in-frame sequences with V and J called but not all clones. Of the missing ones, under half trace to an unresolved V gene in checked studies; the others have no known cause. For this sample the table gives under 300,000 clones, of which 86% were detected only once. The top ten clonotypes cover 9% to 15% of the sample. The specimen was peripheral blood. The receptors derive from an elderly man with acute or convalescent COVID-19.

This chain links TRBV24-1 with TRBJ2-7; TRBD1 matches at 8 bases. Germline values: CDR1 KGHDR, CDR2 SFDVKD. This CDR3 is 16 amino acids long. The trim removed 6 bases at V and 5 bases at J, leaving 14 bases unmatched. The CDR3 sequence: CATSPGGFGAVNEQYF. CDR3 DNA sequence: TGTGCCACCAGTCCAGGGGGCTTTGGCGCCGTCAACGAGCAGTACTTC.

This rearrangement joins TRBV7-7 to TRBJ2-3; TRBD1 aligns across 7 bases. J was trimmed by 4 bases and V by 4 bases; bases with no gene match: 5. This CDR3 is built from 14 residues. CDR1 SSHAT and CDR2 FNYEAQ come from the germline V gene (reference sequence). Written as DNA, the CDR3 is TGTGCCAGCAGCTCGTACAGGGGCCCAGATACGCAGTATTTT. The encoded protein is CASSSYRGPDTQYF.

The chain is built from TRBV28 and TRBJ1-5; D possibly corresponds to TRBD1 (5 bases). There are 12 residues in the CDR3. Germline V lookup: CDR1 MDHEN, CDR2 SYDVKM. V dropped 5 bases and J dropped 6 bases, with 8 bases sitting between them. DNA for the CDR3: TGTGCCAGCAGTATTGGGGCTCAGCCCCAGCATTTT. This sequence encodes CASSIGAQPQHF.

CDR3 DNA sequence: TGTGCCAGCAGATTTGCACAGGACCCACTCTACGAGCAGTACTTC. This codes for CASRFAQDPLYEQYF. The rearrangement joins TRBV7-2 to TRBJ2-7, with D perhaps matching TRBD1 (5 bases). Germline CDR1 reads SGHTA; CDR2 reads FQGNSA. The CDR3 consists of 15 residues. Trimming cost V 6 bases and J 3 bases, with 18 bases left between them.

The rearrangement joins TRBV19 to TRBJ1-3; tentatively, D is TRBD1 (5 bases). Germline CDR1 LNHDA, CDR2 SQIVND (reference sequence). The CDR3 length is 18 residues. V was cut by 0 bases and J by 0 bases, with 15 bases left in between. Here the CDR3 DNA reads TGTGCCAGTAGTATAGATCACTCAGGGTTACGCTCTGGAAACACCATATATTTT. This sequence encodes CASSIDHSGLRSGNTIYF.

In its sample, this clone was seen a few times. This sequence joins TRBV4-1 and TRBJ1-3; weak D call: TRBD1 (5 bases). CDR1 and CDR2 (germline): MGHRA, YSYEKL. Trimming shortened V by 1 base and J by 0 bases, and 10 bases separated the two germline ends. The CDR3 extends over 16 amino acids. In DNA, the CDR3 is TGCGCCAGCAGCCAAGTGACAGCTCGCTCTGGAAACACCATATATTTT. It translates to CASSQVTARSGNTIYF.

The V and J genes are TRBV7-6 and TRBJ2-2; 8 nucleotides line up with TRBD1. This CDR3 has 15 amino acids. After removal of 2 bases from V and 5 bases from J, the junction contained 4 bases not matched to a gene. Germline CDR1 is SGHVS and CDR2 is FNYEAQ. The CDR3 sequence is CASSLSTGGTGELFF. CDR3 sequence (DNA): TGTGCCAGCAGCTTATCCACAGGGGGAACCGGGGAGCTGTTTTTT.

The chain employs TRBV12-3 or TRBV12-4 and TRBJ2-2; D remains unclear. CDR3 size: 11 residues. V lost 3 bases and J 6 bases, leaving 2 bases between the germline ends. The DNA of the CDR3 is TGTGCCAGCAGTTTCGCCGGGGAGCTGTTTTTT. Its protein product is CASSFAGELFF.

V is TRBV24-1 and J is TRBJ1-1, with D hard to call. Germline-derived CDR1 and CDR2 are KGHDR and SFDVKD. The CDR3 consists of 14 residues. V shed 4 bases and J shed 7 bases, with 15 bases lying between them. In DNA, the CDR3 is TGTGCCACCAGTGACTCGAAGGGAGGTTTTGAAGCTTTCTTT. This encodes CATSDSKGGFEAFF.

The sample holds one count of this clone. This chain connects TRBV5-4 to TRBJ2-1, with TRBD2 matching 10 bases. The germline gives CDR1 SGHNT, CDR2 YYREEE (reference sequence). Unmatched junction bases numbered 13, after V lost 4 bases and J lost 6 bases. The length of the CDR3 is 17 residues. CDR3 residues: CASSPLASGRKGNEQFF. The CDR3 region has the DNA TGTGCCAGCAGCCCTCTGGCTAGCGGGAGAAAGGGCAATGAGCAGTTCTTC.

The rearrangement uses TRBV11-2 and TRBJ2-1, with D possibly being TRBD2 (6 bases). This CDR3 has 13 amino acids. Germline CDR1 reads SGHAT; CDR2 reads FQNNGV. Between the trimmed V and J ends, which lost 6 bases and 6 bases, there was a span of 12 bases. The CDR3: CASRLPAGNEQFF. CDR3 sequence (DNA): TGTGCCAGCAGGCTCCCAGCGGGCAATGAGCAGTTCTTC.

The V gene is TRBV3-1 (or the pseudogene TRBV3-2), the J gene TRBJ1-2; 7 bases fit TRBD1. The CDR3 spans 14 residues. V gave up 5 bases and J gave up 6 bases; unmatched junction bases: 9. CDR1 and CDR2 from the germline V gene are LGHDT and YNNKEL (reference sequence). In nucleotides, the CDR3 is TGTGCCAGCAGCTTTGATGGGACAGTGAATGGCTACACCTTC. This codes for CASSFDGTVNGYTF.

This clone was observed many times. The gene calls are TRBV27 and TRBJ2-7; 12 bases align to TRBD1. CDR3 length equals 14 residues. Germline trimming cut 6 bases from V and 5 bases from J; bases unmatched to any gene: 5. Looked up from germline, CDR1 is MNHEY and CDR2 is SMNVEV (reference sequence). CDR3 region: CASREGDRGHEQYF. The CDR3, as DNA: TGTGCCAGCAGGGAAGGGGACAGGGGGCACGAGCAGTACTTC.

The gene calls are TRBV25-1 and TRBJ1-2; 11 positions agree with TRBD1. The germline V gene encodes CDR1 MGHDK and CDR2 SYGVNS. The CDR3 consists of 13 residues. With V trimmed by 5 bases and J by 6 bases, 2 bases remained unmatched. DNA of the CDR3: TGTGCCAGCAGTAGGACAGGGGGCAATGGCTACACCTTC. Its translation is CASSRTGGNGYTF.

This chain connects TRBV29-1 to TRBJ1-2; tentative D call: TRBD1 (6 bases). CDR3 length equals 13 residues. The V gene's germline CDR1 is SQVTM and CDR2 ANQGSEA. Trimming pared 3 bases from V and 3 bases from J, leaving 11 bases between. The CDR3 bases are TGCAGCGTTGATTTAAAGGGGGACTATGGCTACACCTTC. This codes for CSVDLKGDYGYTF.

The chain has TRBV4-1 and TRBJ1-1; 9 bases agree with TRBD1. Trimming removed 4 bases from V and 2 bases from J; junction bases left unmatched: 5. This CDR3 is built from 15 residues. CDR1 and CDR2 from the germline V gene are MGHRA and YSYEKL. The CDR3 sequence: CASSRVDRGNTEAFF. The DNA of the CDR3 is TGCGCCAGCAGCCGAGTGGACAGGGGTAACACTGAAGCTTTCTTT.

This clone appeared a single time. This rearrangement joins TRBV19 to TRBJ2-3; D uncertain. V was shortened by 6 bases and J by 3 bases, with 10 bases between the two germline ends. The CDR3 sequence is 13 residues long. Germline CDR1 reads LNHDA; CDR2 reads SQIVND (reference sequence). CDR3 sequence reads: CASSEPKTDTQYF. CDR3 nucleotides: TGTGCCAGTAGCGAGCCGAAGACAGATACGCAGTATTTT.

A note on this clone: This same CDR3 is encoded by further DNA sequences in the sample. The J gene is TRBJ1-5, the V gene TRBV7-9, with no clear D. The CDR3 loop spans 13 amino acids. V was trimmed by 3 bases and J by 5 bases, leaving 8 bases between them. In germline, CDR1 is SEHNR, CDR2 FQNEAQ (reference sequence). The DNA of the CDR3 is TGTGCCAGCAGCTTGGGAGGCGATCAGCCCCAGCATTTT. Residues: CASSLGGDQPQHF. Based on the CDR3 plus reference TRBV7-9 and TRBJ1-5, the full variable domain is DTGVSQNPRHKITKRGQNVTFRCDPISEHNRLYWYRQTLGQGPEFLTYFQNEAQLEKSRLLSDRFSAERPKGSFSTLEIQRTEQGDSAMYLCASSLGGDQPQHFGDGTRLSIL.

The rearrangement uses TRBV5-1 and TRBJ2-7; 9 bases line up with TRBD2. The CDR3 is 15 residues long. CDR1 SGHRS and CDR2 YFSETQ come from the germline V gene. The V segment lost 0 bases and the J segment 3 bases; nucleotides outside the gene matches: 4. DNA of the CDR3: TGCGCCAGCAGCTTGGTTAGCGGGGGAGTCTACGAGCAGTACTTC. Translation: CASSLVSGGVYEQYF.

Written as DNA, the CDR3 is TGTGCCAGCAGCCCGGGACAGGGATATGAAAAACTGTTTTTT. It encodes CASSPGQGYEKLFF. The chain uses TRBV11-2 and TRBJ1-4, with 9 nucleotides matching TRBD1. The CDR3 length is 14 residues. V was clipped by 5 bases and J by 6 bases; unmatched bases: 4. Germline CDR1 and CDR2: SGHAT and FQNNGV. The whole variable domain, remainder taken from reference TRBV11-2 and TRBJ1-4, is EAGVAQSPRYKIIEKRQSVAFWCNPISGHATLYWYQQILGQGPKLLIQFQNNGVVDDSQLPKDRFSAERLKGVDSTLKIQPAKLEDSAVYLCASSPGQGYEKLFFGSGTQLSVL.

The chain joins TRBV28 to TRBJ1-2; D possibly corresponds to TRBD1 (5 bases). The CDR3 runs to 16 residues. Looked up from germline, CDR1 is MDHEN and CDR2 is SYDVKM. The V end was cut by 5 bases, the J end by 0 bases, with 16 bases between. In nucleotides, the CDR3 is TGTGCCAGCAGTACACTCTATAGGGGATCTAACTATGGCTACACCTTC. It encodes CASSTLYRGSNYGYTF.

This clone was detected only a few times. This sequence joins TRBV6-5 and TRBJ1-1, with 11 bases fitting TRBD1. Germline-derived CDR1 and CDR2 are MNHEY and SVGAGI. With 2 bases clipped from V and 10 bases from J, the junction kept 3 bases outside the gene matches. This CDR3 has 13 amino acids. CDR3 region: CASSYRGQGAAFF. The CDR3 DNA is TGTGCCAGCAGTTACCGAGGACAGGGGGCAGCTTTCTTT.

The V call is TRBV15, the J call TRBJ1-1; possible D gene TRBD1, 6 bases. Germline values: CDR1 LNHNV, CDR2 YYDKDF (reference sequence). The CDR3 runs to 14 residues. V lost 1 base to trimming and J lost 7 bases, with 13 bases between them. The CDR3 nucleotides are TGTGCCACCAGCAGAGGACAGGATCTATTTGAAGCTTTCTTT. This encodes CATSRGQDLFEAFF.

The chain employs TRBV5-1 and TRBJ1-2; D is unresolved. Germline V lookup: CDR1 SGHRS, CDR2 YFSETQ. Trimming removed 2 bases at V and 5 bases at J, with 16 bases between. The CDR3 loop spans 15 amino acids. The CDR3 nucleotides are TGCGCCAGCAGCTTATGGACGGACTCCCCTTATGGCTACACCTTC. Residues: CASSLWTDSPYGYTF.

This clone was found once. The chain links TRBV7-9 to TRBJ1-2; maybe TRBD1 (6 bases). Germline loops: CDR1 SEHNR, CDR2 FQNEAQ (reference sequence). Deletions cut 4 bases from V and 2 bases from J, with 17 bases between. This CDR3 region has 16 residues. CDR3 residues: CASSYYTGSTNYGYTF. For the CDR3, the DNA is TGTGCCAGCAGCTACTACACAGGGTCGACAAACTATGGCTACACCTTC.

This rearrangement joins TRBV27 to TRBJ2-3; TRBD2 matches at 8 bases. The CDR3 is 16 residues long. Losses at the gene ends were 2 bases for V and 3 bases for J; bases not matched to a gene: 7. The germline V gene has CDR1 MNHEY and CDR2 SMNVEV (reference sequence). The CDR3 region has the DNA TGTGCCAGCAGTTTAACAGCGGGGGCTGGGACAGATACGCAGTATTTT. Translating it yields CASSLTAGAGTDTQYF.

V is TRBV19 and J is TRBJ1-1, with 7 positions matching TRBD1. This CDR3 is built from 13 residues. V dropped 8 bases and J dropped 5; count of bases not matched to a gene: 8. Germline V gene lookup returns CDR1 LNHDA and CDR2 SQIVND (reference sequence). CDR3 sequence reads: CASAATGRTEAFF. In DNA, the CDR3 is TGTGCCAGTGCAGCGACAGGGCGGACTGAAGCTTTCTTT. Combining the CDR3 with reference TRBV19 and TRBJ1-1 gives the whole variable domain DGGITQSPKYLFRKEGQNVTLSCEQNLNHDAMYWYRQDPGQGLRLIYYSQIVNDFQKGDIAEGYSVSREKKESFPLTVTSAQKNPTAFYLCASAATGRTEAFFGQGTRLTVV.

This clone was counted a single time. The chain recombines TRBV18 with TRBJ2-2; D is unclear. From germline, CDR1 is KGHSH and CDR2 LQKENI. V shed 5 bases and J shed 0 bases, with 13 bases lying between them. The length of the CDR3 is 16 residues. The CDR3: CASSSTNQPNTGELFF. The CDR3 nucleotides read TGTGCCAGCTCATCGACAAATCAGCCGAACACCGGGGAGCTGTTTTTT.

The chain uses TRBV9 and TRBJ2-7; D might be TRBD2 (6 bases). The V gene lost 0 bases and the J gene lost 2 bases, with 12 bases spanning the gap. The CDR3 spans 15 residues. The germline gives CDR1 SGDLS, CDR2 YYNGEE. CDR3 nucleotide sequence: TGTGCCAGCAGCGTAGGCCCGGGAGTAACCTACGAGCAGTACTTC. It yields the protein CASSVGPGVTYEQYF. Complete variable domain (other parts from reference TRBV9 and TRBJ2-7): DSGVTQTPKHLITATGQRVTLRCSPRSGDLSVYWYQQSLDQGLQFLIQYYNGEERAKGNILERFSAQQFPDLHSELNLSSLELGDSALYFCASSVGPGVTYEQYFGPGTRLTVT.

This clone came up once. The rearrangement links TRBV29-1 to TRBJ1-1; a weak D match, TRBD1 (6 bases). Trimming stripped 3 bases from V and 6 bases from J, with 17 bases between. CDR3 length: 14 residues. Germline values: CDR1 SQVTM, CDR2 ANQGSEA. For the CDR3, the DNA is TGCAGCGTTGACTCAGCAGGGGTGTTCCCTGAAGCTTTCTTT. Translating gives CSVDSAGVFPEAFF.

This clone was detected only a few times. V gene TRBV24-1 combines with J gene TRBJ2-7; D perhaps matches TRBD2 (5 bases). CDR3 length: 13 residues. Germline CDR1 and CDR2: KGHDR and SFDVKD. V shed 2 bases and J shed 6 bases, with 10 bases lying between them. The CDR3 nucleotides read TGTGCCACCAGTGATTACCGGGGTGGCGAGCAGTACTTC. Translated, it gives CATSDYRGGEQYF.

This chain uses TRBV6-6 with TRBJ1-1; D gene uncertain. Trimming shortened V by 7 bases and J by 10 bases, and 13 bases separated the two germline ends. Per the germline V gene, CDR1 is MNHNY and CDR2 is SVGAGI (reference sequence). This CDR3 spans 11 amino acids. The CDR3 here is CASITRGLAFF. The CDR3 DNA is TGTGCCAGCATCACTCGGGGATTAGCTTTCTTT.